These 20 T cell receptor beta chains were all obtained from the same sample, sequenced in a study of cytomegalovirus exposure and HLA in healthy donors. Clones were read by immunoSEQ multiplex PCR, and TCRdb kept only the in-frame ones, dropping some. The sample lists 200,000 or so clones, around 83% seen once, with over 10% in the top ten. The sample comprised PBMCs. Receptors were obtained from a woman between 25 and 40 years old in good health and CMV-seropositive.

V is TRBV6-5 and J is TRBJ2-2; 7 nucleotides match TRBD2. Germline values: CDR1 MNHEY, CDR2 SVGAGI. V dropped 7 bases and J dropped 5; count of bases not matched to a gene: 7. The length of the CDR3 is 14 residues. CDR3 in amino acids: CASMREKDTGELFF. The DNA of the CDR3 is TGTGCCAGCATGCGGGAGAAGGATACCGGGGAGCTGTTTTTT.

The CDR3 sequence is CATSSRQTGELFF. The CDR3 nucleotides are TGTGCCACCAGCAGTCGACAGACCGGGGAGCTGTTTTTT. The gene calls are TRBV15 and TRBJ2-2, with a weak D call TRBD1 (5 bases). Germline V CDR1 and CDR2: LNHNV, YYDKDF (reference sequence). This CDR3 is 13 amino acids long. V gave up 3 bases and J gave up 5 bases, with 7 bases separating them. The full variable domain, in which reference TRBV15 and TRBJ2-2 provide the parts outside the CDR3, is DAMVIQNPRYQVTQFGKPVTLSCSQTLNHNVMYWYQQKSSQAPKLLFHYYDKDFNNEADTPDNFQSRRPNTSFCFLDIRSPGLGDTAMYLCATSSRQTGELFFGEGSRLTVL.

The chain combines TRBV28 with TRBJ2-7; 7 bases are a match to TRBD2. The V gene's germline CDR1 is MDHEN and CDR2 SYDVKM. There are 14 residues in the CDR3. The V gene end was trimmed by 7 bases and the J gene end by 4 bases; junction bases not matched to a gene: 10. In DNA form, the CDR3 reads TGTGCCAGCACTCAGAACGGGGGGATTTACGAGCAGTACTTC. As protein: CASTQNGGIYEQYF.

This rearrangement joins TRBV15 to TRBJ2-1; no clear D gene. The CDR3 length is 13 residues. Germline values: CDR1 LNHNV, CDR2 YYDKDF (reference sequence). The V gene lost 0 bases and the J gene lost 12 bases, with 12 bases spanning the gap. CDR3 sequence: CATSRDFQTTQFF. The DNA for the CDR3 is TGTGCCACCAGCAGAGATTTTCAAACAACGCAGTTCTTC. The variable domain in full, completed from reference TRBV15 and TRBJ2-1, reads DAMVIQNPRYQVTQFGKPVTLSCSQTLNHNVMYWYQQKSSQAPKLLFHYYDKDFNNEADTPDNFQSRRPNTSFCFLDIRSPGLGDTAMYLCATSRDFQTTQFFGPGTRLTVL.

V is TRBV6-5 and J is TRBJ1-2; D possibly corresponds to TRBD1 (5 bases). There are 12 residues in the CDR3. V lost 6 bases and J lost 8, with 13 bases in between. Germline V lookup: CDR1 MNHEY, CDR2 SVGAGI. In DNA, the CDR3 is TGTGCCAGCAGCCGGACCGGGGGAGGCTACACCTTC. It codes for CASSRTGGGYTF.

The chain links TRBV18 to TRBJ2-7; 7 bases align to TRBD1. Germline V gene sequence: CDR1 KGHSH, CDR2 LQKENI. The CDR3 spans 13 residues. V lost 6 bases to trimming and J lost 4 bases; unmatched junction nucleotides: 6. The CDR3 DNA reads TGTGCCAGCTCTCTCCGGGACAGTTACGAGCAGTACTTC. Translating it yields CASSLRDSYEQYF.

The CDR3 bases are TGTGCCAGCAGTGAATCCCCAGGGCTTGTCTATGGCTACACCTTC. Translating gives CASSESPGLVYGYTF. The rearrangement uses TRBV6-1 and TRBJ1-2, with a tentative D call TRBD1 (5 bases). V lost 2 bases and J 4 bases, leaving 14 bases between the germline ends. The CDR3 has 15 amino acids. Germline values: CDR1 MNHNS, CDR2 SASEGT.

The chain is built from TRBV6-1 and TRBJ1-3; 7 bases are a match to TRBD1. J was trimmed by 3 bases and V by 11 bases; bases with no gene match: 4. Germline V gene lookup returns CDR1 MNHNS and CDR2 SASEGT. The length of the CDR3 is 12 residues. CDR3 in DNA: TGTGCCCTGACAGGGAATGGAAACACCATATATTTT. It is translated as CALTGNGNTIYF.

This chain connects TRBV29-1 to TRBJ2-3; possible D gene TRBD1, 7 bases. Deletions cut 0 bases from V and 0 bases from J, with 10 bases between. This CDR3 region has 15 residues. CDR1 is SQVTM and CDR2 is ANQGSEA in the germline V gene. The CDR3 DNA sequence: TGCAGCGTTGAAGATGCGGGACAGAGCACAGATACGCAGTATTTT. It encodes CSVEDAGQSTDTQYF.

The gene calls are TRBV5-1 and TRBJ1-2; a weak D match, TRBD1 (6 bases). The CDR3 contains 14 residues. V was clipped by 4 bases and J by 10 bases, with 20 bases between them. The germline V gene encodes CDR1 SGHRS and CDR2 YFSETQ. As DNA, the CDR3 is TGCGCCAGCAGCCCTGGAGGGGGGGCGGGGTCCTACACCTTC. Amino acids: CASSPGGGAGSYTF.

V usage is TRBV11-3 and J usage is TRBJ2-2; D is undetermined. The germline gives CDR1 SGHNT, CDR2 YENEEA. The CDR3 spans 13 residues. With 2 bases removed from V and 2 bases from J, the gap between germline ends came to 3 bases. The CDR3 DNA reads as TGTGCCAGCAGCTTAAGCAACACCGGGGAGCTGTTTTTT. This gives the protein CASSLSNTGELFF.

CDR3: CAISEGLEVGEQFF. The CDR3 DNA reads TGTGCCATCAGTGAAGGACTAGAGGTTGGTGAGCAGTTCTTC. This sequence joins TRBV10-3 and TRBJ2-1; 7 positions agree with TRBD2. V shed 3 bases and J 9 bases; nucleotides not matched to a gene: 8. CDR3 length: 14 residues. Germline CDR1 reads ENHRY; CDR2 reads SYGVKD.

The chain has TRBV6-1 and TRBJ1-1; no reliable D call. CDR3 length: 13 amino acids. The V end was cut by 8 bases, the J end by 2 bases, with 12 bases between. Germline CDR1 and CDR2: MNHNS and SASEGT. CDR3 sequence (DNA): TGTGCCAGCGCCCGGACTTTAAACACTGAAGCTTTCTTT. Its protein product is CASARTLNTEAFF.

This chain joins TRBV19 and TRBJ1-4; a possible D gene is TRBD1 (5 bases). This CDR3 has 15 amino acids. The germline gives CDR1 LNHDA, CDR2 SQIVND (reference sequence). Trimming left V 7 bases short and J 8 bases short, with 20 bases between. The CDR3 nucleotides are TGTGCCAGTAAGGAGGGGCCCCTGCGAAAGGAAAAACTGTTTTTT. Translation gives CASKEGPLRKEKLFF.

The chain employs TRBV9 and TRBJ1-2, with D unclear. V was shortened by 4 bases and J by 4 bases, with 8 bases between the two germline ends. The CDR3 runs to 12 residues. Looked up from germline, CDR1 is SGDLS and CDR2 is YYNGEE. CDR3 nucleotide sequence: TGTGCCAGCAGCAAAGAGATCTATGGCTACACCTTC. Its protein product is CASSKEIYGYTF.

The CDR3: CASSEGTVTLGGYTF. CDR3 in DNA: TGTGCCAGCAGTGAAGGGACAGTTACACTCGGGGGCTACACCTTC. V is TRBV2 and J is TRBJ1-2; TRBD1 is a possible D gene (6 bases). The V gene's germline CDR1 is SNHLY and CDR2 FYNNEI. This CDR3 is 15 amino acids long. Trimming took off 1 base at V and 8 bases at J, with 17 bases between the two ends.

This chain joins TRBV7-3 and TRBJ2-4, with D maybe TRBD2 (6 bases). Trimming took 5 bases from V and 6 from J, leaving 11 bases between them. The CDR3 extends over 13 amino acids. Germline CDR1 and CDR2: SGHTA and FQGTGA. CDR3 sequence reads: CASSRGGGNIQYF. The CDR3 DNA is TGTGCCAGCAGCCGTGGGGGAGGAAACATTCAGTACTTC.

The rearrangement joins TRBV10-3 to TRBJ2-7, with D possibly matching TRBD2 (7 bases). This CDR3 has 16 amino acids. The V gene lost 0 bases and the J gene lost 0 bases, with 12 bases spanning the gap. Germline V CDR1 and CDR2: ENHRY, SYGVKD. CDR3 in DNA: TGTGCCATCAGTGAGTCGAGGGGGACTACCTCCTACGAGCAGTACTTC. Encoded protein: CAISESRGTTSYEQYF.

The chain carries TRBV5-6 and TRBJ1-1, with 12 nucleotides matching TRBD1. The CDR3 is 16 residues long. V was pared by 5 bases and J by 7 bases, with 12 bases of the junction left unmatched. Germline CDR1 reads SGHDT; CDR2 reads YYEEEE. Here the CDR3 DNA reads TGTGCCAGCAGTCGGCGGGACAGGGGGCGAGTAGGTGAAGCTTTCTTT. It yields the protein CASSRRDRGRVGEAFF.

The chain has TRBV15 and TRBJ1-4; 11 bases match TRBD1. Looked up from germline, CDR1 is LNHNV and CDR2 is YYDKDF (reference sequence). J was trimmed by 7 bases and V by 3 bases; bases with no gene match: 4. The CDR3 sequence is 15 residues long. CDR3 sequence reads: CATSSWTGGGEKLFF. CDR3 bases: TGTGCCACCAGCAGCTGGACAGGGGGCGGTGAAAAACTGTTTTTT.